This T cell receptor (beta chain) was retrieved from a study of blood T cell repertoires in COVID-19. About the study: PBMCs, B-cell-depleted T cells, or T cells provided the cDNA or gDNA that made up the material.

The CDR3 covers 14 residues. V shed 3 bases and J 4 bases; nucleotides not matched to a gene: 1. The germline V gene encodes CDR1 KGHSH and CDR2 LQKENI. Note on this clone: The identical CDR3 is also encoded by other nucleotide sequences in the sample.

Profiled with immunoSEQ multiplex PCR; TCRdb holds only in-frame clones, not every one. Seen here are 350,000 to 450,000 clones, around 87% observed once, and the top ten hold 2.3%. The specimen was peripheral blood. The TCR was taken from a woman between 55 and 75 years old with COVID-19, enrolled during active disease. The chain couples TRBV18 to TRBJ1-5; 9 bases agree with TRBD1. CDR3 region: CASSPGQGNQPQHF. CDR3 bases: TGTGCCAGCTCACCGGGACAGGGAAATCAGCCCCAGCATTTT.